The next 20 T cell receptor beta chains were all read from a single sample in a study of T-cell memory formation after mild COVID-19. TCRdb analysed the 5' RACE reads with MiXCR anew, one entry per CDR3 protein. In the table there are fewer than 250,000 distinct CDR3 sequences, about 10% of which are singletons. Specimen: PBMCs or a T cell subset sorted from them (not recorded which). The receptors were sampled from a man aged 18 to 30 who had mild COVID-19 (a few samples of this study predate the infection). Cell type and time point are not known.

This chain links TRBV18 with TRBJ2-3; D call uncertain. CDR3 length: 13 amino acids. CDR1 is KGHSH, CDR2 LQKENI, per germline. V lost 3 bases and J lost 6, with 10 bases in between. CDR3 protein: CASSPQERDTQYF. The CDR3 DNA sequence: TGTGCCAGCTCACCCCAGGAGAGGGATACGCAGTATTTT.

The chain combines TRBV6-2 or TRBV6-3 with TRBJ1-1; perhaps TRBD1 as D (6 bases). CDR1 is MNHEY and CDR2 is SVGEGT in the germline V gene. Trimming stripped 6 bases from V and 1 base from J, with 15 bases between. The CDR3 has 15 residues. CDR3 coding DNA: TGTGCCAGCAGGGACCTTCCGGGACAGAACACTGAAGCTTTCTTT. It translates to CASRDLPGQNTEAFF.

This clonotype was seen a few times. The rearrangement joins TRBV20-1 to TRBJ1-1; 10 bases are a match to TRBD1. Germline loops: CDR1 DFQATT, CDR2 SNEGSKA (reference sequence). There are 16 residues in the CDR3. Trimming at V came to 0 bases and at J to 5 bases, leaving 9 bases not matched to a gene. The CDR3, as DNA: TGCAGTGCTAGAGATTGGAGACAGGGGGCCGGGACTGAAGCTTTCTTT. Translation gives CSARDWRQGAGTEAFF.

There are many counts of this clonotype. The genes are TRBV28 and TRBJ1-6, with D perhaps TRBD1 (5 bases). The CDR3 covers 17 residues. Per germline, CDR1 MDHEN and CDR2 SYDVKM. Trimming stripped 6 bases from V and 0 bases from J, with 15 bases between. The CDR3 DNA is TGTGCCAGCAGACTCGGGGGGGGAAGCTCCTATAATTCACCCCTCCACTTT. Protein: CASRLGGGSSYNSPLHF.

This clonotype has more than one count but fewer than ten. V usage is TRBV29-1 and J usage is TRBJ2-2, with D tentatively TRBD2 (6 bases). Germline V gives CDR1 SQVTM, CDR2 ANQGSEA. Between the trimmed V and J ends, which lost 5 bases and 1 base, there was a span of 11 bases. The CDR3 spans 14 residues. This chain's CDR3 is CSVQRLENTGELFF. CDR3 coding DNA: TGCAGCGTTCAAAGACTAGAGAACACCGGGGAGCTGTTTTTT.

This sequence joins TRBV5-1 and TRBJ2-3; no reliable D call. The V end lost 0 bases, the J end lost 2 bases, and 7 bases lay between the germline ends. Germline CDR1 and CDR2: SGHRS and YFSETQ. This CDR3 has 14 residues. Written as DNA, the CDR3 is TGCGCCAGCAGCTTGGAGCGTTCCACAGATACGCAGTATTTT. Translated: CASSLERSTDTQYF. Supplemented by reference TRBV5-1 and TRBJ2-3, the full variable domain reads KAGVTQTPRYLIKTRGQQVTLSCSPISGHRSVSWYQQTPGQGLQFLFEYFSETQRNKGNFPGRFSGRQFSNSRSEMNVSTLELGDSALYLCASSLERSTDTQYFGPGTRLTVL.

A few counts support this clonotype. The V gene is TRBV6-1, the J gene TRBJ2-1; possible D gene TRBD1, 6 bases. The CDR3 is made up of 15 amino acids. The V gene's germline CDR1 is MNHNS and CDR2 SASEGT. Trimming stripped 6 bases from V and 0 bases from J, with 12 bases between. CDR3 nucleotide sequence: TGTGCCAGCAGAACAGGGATAGACTCCTACAATGAGCAGTTCTTC. Translation: CASRTGIDSYNEQFF.

The chain uses TRBV11-2 and TRBJ2-7; a weak D match, TRBD1 (5 bases). In germline, CDR1 is SGHAT, CDR2 FQNNGV. Trimming cost V 5 bases and J 0 bases, with 23 bases left between them. This CDR3 region has 18 residues. DNA for the CDR3: TGTGCCAGCAGCCCAGGGTGGGCTAAGCCCCTGAACTCCTACGAGCAGTACTTC. Translation gives CASSPGWAKPLNSYEQYF.

Concerning this clonotype: Relative to the germline gene, one junction end is altered; a read error may explain this. V gene TRBV12-3 or TRBV12-4 combines with J gene TRBJ2-5; 8 bases line up with TRBD2. There are 14 residues in the CDR3. Written as DNA, the CDR3 is TGTGCCAGGAGTTTGTTCGGGGGGGGAGAGACCCAGTACTTC. It yields the protein CARSLFGGGETQYF.

This clonotype has just a few counts. The chain recombines TRBV28 with TRBJ2-1; 9 bases line up with TRBD1. Trimming removed 5 bases from V and 10 bases from J; junction bases left unmatched: 12. The germline V gene encodes CDR1 MDHEN and CDR2 SYDVKM. CDR3 length: 15 amino acids. CDR3: CASSTSGTGTGEQFF. The DNA of the CDR3 is TGTGCCAGCAGTACCTCCGGGACAGGGACAGGAGAGCAGTTCTTC.

This clonotype is categorized as medium-sized. V is TRBV11-2 and J is TRBJ2-3; 9 bases match TRBD2. Trimming took 5 bases from V and 1 from J; bases not matched to a gene: 13. The CDR3 consists of 18 residues. CDR1 is SGHAT, CDR2 FQNNGV, per germline. The CDR3 loop reads CASSQTVVSGGRTDTQYF. The CDR3, as DNA: TGTGCCAGCAGCCAGACCGTCGTTAGCGGGGGTCGCACAGATACGCAGTATTTT.

This clonotype appeared a few times. The chain has TRBV28 and TRBJ2-7, with D unclear. The CDR3 extends over 11 amino acids. Germline values: CDR1 MDHEN, CDR2 SYDVKM. V lost 10 bases, J lost 3 bases, and 10 bases lay in between. The CDR3 loop reads CATRSYYEQYV. Here the CDR3 DNA reads TGTGCCACTAGGTCCTACTACGAGCAGTACGTC.

The sample holds a few counts of this clonotype. The chain links TRBV7-2 to TRBJ1-1; a weak D match, TRBD1 (6 bases). CDR3 length: 15 amino acids. The germline gives CDR1 SGHTA, CDR2 FQGNSA. Trimming took 2 bases from V and 5 from J, leaving 15 bases between them. The CDR3 bases are TGTGCCAGCAGCTTATATAAGGGGGGCGGGACTGAAGCTTTCTTT. Residues: CASSLYKGGGTEAFF.

The rearrangement uses TRBV12-3 or TRBV12-4 and TRBJ2-1, with D uncertain. V dropped 1 base and J dropped 9 bases, with 13 bases sitting between them. CDR3 length: 14 residues. The CDR3 is CASSLVSGYGEQFF. The CDR3 DNA reads as TGTGCCAGCAGTTTAGTTTCGGGTTATGGTGAGCAGTTCTTC.

This clonotype was picked up one time. This rearrangement joins TRBV5-1 to TRBJ2-7, with 7 bases lining up with TRBD2. V lost 7 bases, J lost 3 bases, and 19 bases stayed unmatched. The germline V gene has CDR1 SGHRS and CDR2 YFSETQ. The CDR3 runs 17 residues. The CDR3 DNA follows: TGCGCCAGCTCCTTGACGCGGGGCGACACGGGAGGCTACGAGCAGTACTTC. Protein sequence: CASSLTRGDTGGYEQYF.

Only a few counts were recorded for this clonotype. This chain links TRBV18 with TRBJ2-1, with a possible D match to TRBD1 (5 bases). CDR3 length: 15 residues. The germline V gene encodes CDR1 KGHSH and CDR2 LQKENI. V was shortened by 1 base and J by 4 bases, with 11 bases between the two germline ends. The CDR3 here is CASSPRQPIYNEQFF. In DNA, the CDR3 is TGTGCCAGCTCACCACGACAGCCAATATACAATGAGCAGTTCTTC.

The table lists this clonotype with a few counts. The V call is TRBV7-9, the J call TRBJ2-2; D unresolved. The V gene lost 0 bases and the J gene lost 1 base, with 3 bases spanning the gap. Per the germline V gene, CDR1 is SEHNR and CDR2 is FQNEAQ (reference sequence). The CDR3 contains 14 residues. DNA of the CDR3: TGTGCCAGCAGCTTAGCAGTGAACACCGGGGAGCTGTTTTTT. Translating gives CASSLAVNTGELFF.

This clonotype came up many times. The chain recombines TRBV15 with TRBJ2-4; tentative D call: TRBD2 (6 bases). Trimming pared 8 bases from V and 8 bases from J, leaving 19 bases between. The CDR3 consists of 14 residues. Germline CDR1 LNHNV, CDR2 YYDKDF (reference sequence). CDR3 in DNA: TGTGCCACCGGCCGTAGGGCGGGGCCGGACATTCAGTACTTC. Translated, it gives CATGRRAGPDIQYF. The full variable domain, its missing parts supplied by reference TRBV15 and TRBJ2-4, is DAMVIQNPRYQVTQFGKPVTLSCSQTLNHNVMYWYQQKSSQAPKLLFHYYDKDFNNEADTPDNFQSRRPNTSFCFLDIRSPGLGDTAMYLCATGRRAGPDIQYFGAGTRLSVL.

This clonotype appeared many times. The chain employs TRBV2 and TRBJ2-1, with TRBD2 identical over 10 bases. CDR1 SNHLY and CDR2 FYNNEI come from the germline V gene. After removal of 10 bases from V and 12 bases from J, the junction contained 6 bases not matched to a gene. The CDR3 has 11 amino acids. CDR3 protein: CANLAGVGQFF. CDR3 in DNA: TGTGCCAATCTAGCGGGGGTAGGGCAGTTCTTC.

This clonotype was detected a few times. CDR3 protein: CASSPDGHLGYTF. The CDR3 DNA follows: TGTGCCAGCTCACCGGACGGGCACTTAGGCTACACCTTC. The chain links TRBV18 to TRBJ1-2; D uncertain. The V gene's germline CDR1 is KGHSH and CDR2 LQKENI. With 3 bases removed from V and 8 bases from J, the gap between germline ends came to 13 bases. The CDR3 is 13 residues long.